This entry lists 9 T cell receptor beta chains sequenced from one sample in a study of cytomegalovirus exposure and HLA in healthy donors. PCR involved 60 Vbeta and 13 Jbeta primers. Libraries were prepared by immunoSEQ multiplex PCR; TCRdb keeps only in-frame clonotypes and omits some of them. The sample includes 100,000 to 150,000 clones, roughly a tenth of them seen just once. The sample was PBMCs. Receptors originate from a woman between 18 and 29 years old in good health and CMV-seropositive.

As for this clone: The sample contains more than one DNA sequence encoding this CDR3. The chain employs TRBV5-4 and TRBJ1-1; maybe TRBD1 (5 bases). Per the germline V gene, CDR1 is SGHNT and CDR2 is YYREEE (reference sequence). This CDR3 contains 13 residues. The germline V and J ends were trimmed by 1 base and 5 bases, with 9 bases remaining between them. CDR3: CASSLQGGTEAFF. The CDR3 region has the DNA TGTGCCAGCAGCTTGCAGGGTGGTACTGAAGCTTTCTTT.

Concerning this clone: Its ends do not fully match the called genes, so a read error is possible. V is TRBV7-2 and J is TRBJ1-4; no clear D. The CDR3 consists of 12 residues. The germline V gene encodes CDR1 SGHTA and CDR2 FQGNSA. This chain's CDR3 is CASSLVREKLFF. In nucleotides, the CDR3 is TGTGCCAGCAGTTTAGTGAGGGAAAAACTGTTTTTT.

The CDR3 here is CASSRLAGPSTDTQYF. DNA of the CDR3: TGCGCCAGCAGTCGACTAGCGGGGCCGAGCACAGATACGCAGTATTTT. This chain joins TRBV5-1 and TRBJ2-3, with TRBD2 matching 11 bases. After removal of 5 bases from V and 0 bases from J, the junction contained 5 bases not matched to a gene. This CDR3 spans 16 amino acids. The germline gives CDR1 SGHRS, CDR2 YFSETQ.

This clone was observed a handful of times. CDR3 nucleotide sequence: TGTGCCACCAGCAACCAACAGGACAATGGCTACACCTTC. It yields the protein CATSNQQDNGYTF. The chain employs TRBV15 and TRBJ1-2, with D tentatively TRBD1 (5 bases). Per germline, CDR1 LNHNV and CDR2 YYDKDF (reference sequence). The ends were cut back, 4 bases at V and 6 bases at J, with 12 bases in the middle. CDR3 length: 13 residues. Together with reference TRBV15 and TRBJ1-2, the CDR3 gives the full variable domain: DAMVIQNPRYQVTQFGKPVTLSCSQTLNHNVMYWYQQKSSQAPKLLFHYYDKDFNNEADTPDNFQSRRPNTSFCFLDIRSPGLGDTAMYLCATSNQQDNGYTFGSGTRLTVV.

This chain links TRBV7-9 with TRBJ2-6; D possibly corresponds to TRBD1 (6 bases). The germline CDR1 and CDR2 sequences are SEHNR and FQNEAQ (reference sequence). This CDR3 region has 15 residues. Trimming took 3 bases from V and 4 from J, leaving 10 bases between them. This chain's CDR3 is CASSLGAAGANVLTF. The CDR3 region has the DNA TGTGCCAGCAGCTTGGGGGCCGCGGGGGCCAACGTCCTGACTTTC.

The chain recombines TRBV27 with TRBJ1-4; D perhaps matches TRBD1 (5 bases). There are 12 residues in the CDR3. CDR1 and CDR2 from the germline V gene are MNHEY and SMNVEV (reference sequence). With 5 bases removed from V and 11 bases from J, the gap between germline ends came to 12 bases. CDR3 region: CASSPSGGKLFF. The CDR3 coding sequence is TGTGCCAGCAGTCCTTCGGGGGGTAAACTGTTTTTT.

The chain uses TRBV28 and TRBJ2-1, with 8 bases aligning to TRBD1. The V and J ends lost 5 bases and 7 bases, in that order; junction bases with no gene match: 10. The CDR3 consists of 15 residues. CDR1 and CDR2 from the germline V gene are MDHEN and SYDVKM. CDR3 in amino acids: CASSPPAGGWNEQFF. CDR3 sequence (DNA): TGTGCCAGCAGTCCCCCCGCAGGGGGCTGGAATGAGCAGTTCTTC.

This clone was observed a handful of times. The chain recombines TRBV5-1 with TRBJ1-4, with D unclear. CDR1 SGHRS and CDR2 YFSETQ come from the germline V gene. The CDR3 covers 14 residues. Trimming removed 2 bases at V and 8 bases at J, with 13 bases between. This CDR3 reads CASSLDTNTEKLFF. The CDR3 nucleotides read TGCGCCAGCAGCTTAGATACAAATACAGAAAAACTGTTTTTT.

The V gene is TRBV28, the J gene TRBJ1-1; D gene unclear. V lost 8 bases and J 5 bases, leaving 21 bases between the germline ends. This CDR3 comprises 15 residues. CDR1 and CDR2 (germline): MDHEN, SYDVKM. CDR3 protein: CASLRPGSIGTEAFF. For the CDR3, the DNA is TGTGCCAGCCTTAGGCCGGGATCCATAGGAACTGAAGCTTTCTTT.